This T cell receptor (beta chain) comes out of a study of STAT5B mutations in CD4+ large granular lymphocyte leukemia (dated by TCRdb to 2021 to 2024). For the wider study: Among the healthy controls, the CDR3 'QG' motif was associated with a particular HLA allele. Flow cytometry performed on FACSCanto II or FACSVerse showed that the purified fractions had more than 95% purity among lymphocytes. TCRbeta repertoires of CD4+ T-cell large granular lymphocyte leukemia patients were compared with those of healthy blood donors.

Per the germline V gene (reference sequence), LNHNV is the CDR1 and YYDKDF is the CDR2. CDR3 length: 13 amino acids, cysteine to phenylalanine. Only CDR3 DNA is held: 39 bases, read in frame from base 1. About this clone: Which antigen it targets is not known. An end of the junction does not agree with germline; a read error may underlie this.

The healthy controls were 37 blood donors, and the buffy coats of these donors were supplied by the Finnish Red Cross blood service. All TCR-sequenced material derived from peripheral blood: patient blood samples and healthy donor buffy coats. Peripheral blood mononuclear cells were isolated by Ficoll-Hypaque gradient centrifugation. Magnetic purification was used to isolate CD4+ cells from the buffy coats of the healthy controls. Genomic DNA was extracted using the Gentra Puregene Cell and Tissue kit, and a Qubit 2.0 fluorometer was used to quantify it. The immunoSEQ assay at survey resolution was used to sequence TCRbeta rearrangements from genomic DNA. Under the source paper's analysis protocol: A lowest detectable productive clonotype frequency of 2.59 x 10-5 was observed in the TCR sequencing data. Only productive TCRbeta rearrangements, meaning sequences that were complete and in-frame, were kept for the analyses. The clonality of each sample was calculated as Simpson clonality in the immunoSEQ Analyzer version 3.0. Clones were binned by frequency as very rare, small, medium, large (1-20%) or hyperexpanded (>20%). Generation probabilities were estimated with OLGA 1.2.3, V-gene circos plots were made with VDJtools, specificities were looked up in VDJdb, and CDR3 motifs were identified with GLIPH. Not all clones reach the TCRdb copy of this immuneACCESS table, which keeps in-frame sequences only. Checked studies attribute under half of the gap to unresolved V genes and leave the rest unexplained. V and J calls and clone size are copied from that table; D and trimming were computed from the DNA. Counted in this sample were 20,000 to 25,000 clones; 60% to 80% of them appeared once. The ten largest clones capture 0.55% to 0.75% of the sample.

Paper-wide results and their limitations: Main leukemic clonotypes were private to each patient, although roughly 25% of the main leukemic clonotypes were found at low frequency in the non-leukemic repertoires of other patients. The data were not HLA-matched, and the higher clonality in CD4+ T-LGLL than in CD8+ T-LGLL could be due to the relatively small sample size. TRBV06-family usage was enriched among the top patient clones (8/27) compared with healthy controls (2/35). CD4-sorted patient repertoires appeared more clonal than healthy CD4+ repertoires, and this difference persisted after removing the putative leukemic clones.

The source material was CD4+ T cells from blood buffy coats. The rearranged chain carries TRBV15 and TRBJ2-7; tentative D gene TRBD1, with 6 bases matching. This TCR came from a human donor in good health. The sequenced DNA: TGTGCCACCAGCAGAGAAACCGCCCGGGACATCCACTTC. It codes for CATSRETARDIHF. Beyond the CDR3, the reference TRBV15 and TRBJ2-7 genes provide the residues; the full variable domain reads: DAMVIQNPRYQVTQFGKPVTLSCSQTLNHNVMYWYQQKSSQAPKLLFHYYDKDFNNEADTPDNFQSRRPNTSFCFLDIRSPGLGDTAMYLCATSRETARDIHFGPGTRLTVT.